This T cell receptor (beta chain) was sequenced during a study of cytomegalovirus exposure and HLA in healthy donors. On the study more broadly: Approximately 180 million T cells yielded approximately 100 million unique TCR beta sequences, as an earlier analysis found. The study, taken as a whole, reports: Further analysis was carried out later, and it showed several of the most significant clusters appearing linked to common viral pathogens. Most TCR sequences were uncommon, yet certain public TCRs appeared in many donors.

J lost 8 bases, V lost 5 bases, and 8 bases had no gene match. Germline values: CDR1 SQVTM, CDR2 ANQGSEA. CDR3 length equals 12 residues. A multiplex PCR was run with 60 Vbeta primers and 13 Jbeta primers. Repertoires were generated with immunoSEQ multiplex PCR, while TCRdb's copy carries only in-frame clones and drops some. The sample has 150,000 or so clones, around 83% seen once. A note on this clone: What it binds is unknown.

This receptor was taken from a man in his fifties or sixties in good health and CMV-seropositive. The specimen was PBMCs. The rearrangement uses TRBV29-1 and TRBJ1-1; 7 positions match TRBD1. The CDR3, as DNA: TGCAGCGTTCAGGGGGGCCTCACCGAAGCTTTCTTT. Translating gives CSVQGGLTEAFF. The full variable domain, rest sourced from reference TRBV29-1 and TRBJ1-1, is SAVISQKPSRDICQRGTSLTIQCQVDSQVTMMFWYRQQPGQSLTLIATANQGSEATYESGFVIDKFPISRPNLTFSTLTVSNMSPEDSSIYLCSVQGGLTEAFFGQGTRLTVV.